This entry is about one T cell receptor (beta chain). Its matching antigen is unknown. The PCR employed 60 Vbeta primers together with 13 Jbeta primers. Repertoires were generated with immunoSEQ multiplex PCR, while TCRdb's copy carries only in-frame clones and drops some. In the table there are 100,000 to 120,000 clones, about three quarters of which are singletons. Healthy bone marrow donors supplied every sample. This specimen belongs to a study of cytomegalovirus exposure and HLA in healthy donors. Study-level points and caveats: Listed as cytomegalovirus-associated were 164 TCR beta chains. Among immune exposure information, only CMV serostatus was available. A link between a missense DCLRE1C variant and TCR beta V- and J-gene trimming emerged from a later analysis.

This receptor was identified in a woman aged 60-70 years in good health and CMV-seropositive. What was sequenced was PBMCs.

This CDR3 reads CAISETSGSTDTQYF. In nucleotides, the CDR3 is TGTGCCATCAGTGAGACTAGCGGATCCACAGATACGCAGTATTTT. The rearrangement joins TRBV10-3 to TRBJ2-3; TRBD2 matches at 8 bases. The V gene's germline CDR1 is ENHRY and CDR2 SYGVKD. V shed 2 bases and J 2 bases; nucleotides not matched to a gene: 3. The CDR3 consists of 15 residues.